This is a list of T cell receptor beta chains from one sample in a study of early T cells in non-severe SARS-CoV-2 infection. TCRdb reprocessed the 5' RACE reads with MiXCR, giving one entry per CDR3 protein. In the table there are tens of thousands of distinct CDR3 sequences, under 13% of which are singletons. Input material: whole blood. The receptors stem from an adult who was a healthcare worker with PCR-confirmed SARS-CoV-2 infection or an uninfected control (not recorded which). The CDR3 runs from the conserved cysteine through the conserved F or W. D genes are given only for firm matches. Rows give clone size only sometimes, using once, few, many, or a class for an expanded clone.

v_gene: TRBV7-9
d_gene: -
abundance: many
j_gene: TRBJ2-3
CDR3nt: TGTGCCAGCAGCTTAGGGGGCTCCAACGGAGGAGATACGCAGTATTTT
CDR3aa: CASSLGGSNGGDTQYF

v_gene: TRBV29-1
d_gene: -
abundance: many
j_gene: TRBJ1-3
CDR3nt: TGCAGCGGTGGGGATGGAAACACCATATATTTT
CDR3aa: CSGGDGNTIYF

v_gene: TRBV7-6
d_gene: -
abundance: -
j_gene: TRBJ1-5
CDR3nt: TGTGCCAGCAGCACCTACAGCAATCAGCCCCAGCATTTT
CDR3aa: CASSTYSNQPQHF

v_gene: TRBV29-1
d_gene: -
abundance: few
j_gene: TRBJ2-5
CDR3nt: TGCAGCGCGGGGTTTAAAGAGACCCAGTACTTC
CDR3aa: CSAGFKETQYF

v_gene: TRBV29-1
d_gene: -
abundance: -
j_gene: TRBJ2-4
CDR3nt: TGCAGCGCGAGGGTTGGAGCCAAAAACGTTCAGTACTTC
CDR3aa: CSARVGAKNVQYF

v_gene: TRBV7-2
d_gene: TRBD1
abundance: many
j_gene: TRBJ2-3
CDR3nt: TGTGCCAGCAGCCAATGGTCGGGACAGGGGACGCAGTATTTT
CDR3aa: CASSQWSGQGTQYF

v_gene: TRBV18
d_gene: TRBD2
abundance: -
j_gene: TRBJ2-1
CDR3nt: TGTGCCAGCTCACCACCGCTAGCGGGGGACGAGCAGTTCTTC
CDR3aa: CASSPPLAGDEQFF

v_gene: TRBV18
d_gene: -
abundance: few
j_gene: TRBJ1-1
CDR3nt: TGTGCCAGCTCACCACAGCAGGCTACAGGGAATGTTGAAGCTTTCTTT
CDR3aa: CASSPQQATGNVEAFF

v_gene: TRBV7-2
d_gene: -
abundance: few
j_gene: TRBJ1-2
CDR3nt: TGTGCCAGCAGCGTGGGTCGGTATGGCTACACCTTC
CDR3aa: CASSVGRYGYTF

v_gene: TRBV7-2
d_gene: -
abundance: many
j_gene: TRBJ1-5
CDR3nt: TGTGCCAGCAGCACCAGGGGCCCCAATCAGCCCCAGCATTTT
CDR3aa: CASSTRGPNQPQHF

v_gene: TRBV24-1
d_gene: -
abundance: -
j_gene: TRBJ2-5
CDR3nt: TGTGCCACCGGAGATTCCCAAGAGACCCAGTACTTC
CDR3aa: CATGDSQETQYF

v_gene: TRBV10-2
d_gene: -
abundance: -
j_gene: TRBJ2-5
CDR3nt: TGCGCCAGCAGAACCGGAATTGCGTACCAAGAGACCCAGTACTTC
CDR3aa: CASRTGIAYQETQYF

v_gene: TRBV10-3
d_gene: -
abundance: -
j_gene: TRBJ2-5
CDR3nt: TGTGCCATCAGTGAGACGCGAGAGACCCAGTACTTC
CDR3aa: CAISETRETQYF

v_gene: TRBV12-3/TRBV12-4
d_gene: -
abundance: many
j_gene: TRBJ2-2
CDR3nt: TGTGCCACCCAGGCGAACACCGGGGAGCTGTTTTTT
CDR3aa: CATQANTGELFF

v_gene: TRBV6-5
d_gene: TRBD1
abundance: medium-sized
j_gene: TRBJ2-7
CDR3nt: TGTGCCAGCAGCCGGAGGGGACAGGGCGTCGGCGAGCAGTACTTC
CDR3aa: CASSRRGQGVGEQYF

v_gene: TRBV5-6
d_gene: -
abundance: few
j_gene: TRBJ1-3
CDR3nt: TGTGCCAGCAGCGGCTCCGGAAACACCATATATTTT
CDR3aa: CASSGSGNTIYF

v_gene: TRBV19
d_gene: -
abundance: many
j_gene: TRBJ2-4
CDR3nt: TGTGCCAGTAGTATGGGAACACAGGTAGCCAAAAACATTCAGTACTTC
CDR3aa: CASSMGTQVAKNIQYF

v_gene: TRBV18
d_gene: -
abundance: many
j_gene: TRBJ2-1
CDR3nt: TGTGCCAGCTCGCCGGGGACCAGTACCCAGTATGAGCAGTTCTTC
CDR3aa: CASSPGTSTQYEQFF

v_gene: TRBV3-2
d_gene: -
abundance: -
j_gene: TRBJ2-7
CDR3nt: TGTGCCAGCAGCCAAGTCCAGGGGGTTATCTACGAGCAGTACTTC
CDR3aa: CASSQVQGVIYEQYF

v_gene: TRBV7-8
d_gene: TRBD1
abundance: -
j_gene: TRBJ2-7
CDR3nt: TGTGCCAGCAGCTCGACAGGGGTACCTTCCTACGAGCAGTACTTC
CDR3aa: CASSSTGVPSYEQYF

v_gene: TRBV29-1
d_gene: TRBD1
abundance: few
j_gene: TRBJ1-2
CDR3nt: TGCAGCGGCTCGCAGGGGGGCGGCTACACCTTC
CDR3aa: CSGSQGGGYTF

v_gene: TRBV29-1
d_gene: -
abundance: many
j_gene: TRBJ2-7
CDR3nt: TGCAGCGGAGGACAGACCTACGAGCAGTACTTC
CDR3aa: CSGGQTYEQYF

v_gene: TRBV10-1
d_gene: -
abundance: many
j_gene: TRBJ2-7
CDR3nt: TGCGCCAGCAGTGAGATCCGAAGCGGAGGTCTCTACGAGCAGTACTTC
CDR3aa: CASSEIRSGGLYEQYF

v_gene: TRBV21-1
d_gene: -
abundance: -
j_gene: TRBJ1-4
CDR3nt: TGTGCCAGCAGCAAAGAAAGTCCTAGGGGGCTCTGGGAAAAACTGTTTTTT
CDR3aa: CASSKESPRGLWEKLFF

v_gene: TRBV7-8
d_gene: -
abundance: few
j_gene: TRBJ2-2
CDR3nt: TGTGCCAGCAGCTTCCGAATGCTGGACACCGGGGAGCTGTTTTTT
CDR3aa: CASSFRMLDTGELFF

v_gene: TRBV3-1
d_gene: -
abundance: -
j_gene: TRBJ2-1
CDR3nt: TGTGCCAGCAGCCACGATGACTACAATGAGCAGTTCTTC
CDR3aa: CASSHDDYNEQFF

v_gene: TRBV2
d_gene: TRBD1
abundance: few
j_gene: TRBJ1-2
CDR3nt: TGTGCCAGCAGTAAGGACAGGGTCGATTCGGATGGCTACACCTTC
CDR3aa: CASSKDRVDSDGYTF

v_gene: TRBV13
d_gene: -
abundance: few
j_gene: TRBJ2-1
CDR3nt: TGTGCCAGCAGCTACAGGGTGTCCTACAATGAGCAGTTCTTC
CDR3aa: CASSYRVSYNEQFF

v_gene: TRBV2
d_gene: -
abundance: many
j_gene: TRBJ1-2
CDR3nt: TGTGCCAGCAGTGATGCAGCTAACTATGGCTACACCTTC
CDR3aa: CASSDAANYGYTF

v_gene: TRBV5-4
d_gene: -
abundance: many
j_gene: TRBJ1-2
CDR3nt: TGTGCCAGCAGCTTGGGGGATATACCTCTGGGCTACACCTTC
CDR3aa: CASSLGDIPLGYTF

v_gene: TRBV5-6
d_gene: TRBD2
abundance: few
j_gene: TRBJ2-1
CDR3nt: TGTGCCAGCAGCTTGGACCCCCACAGCGGGGGGTACAATGAGCAGTTCTTC
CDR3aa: CASSLDPHSGGYNEQFF

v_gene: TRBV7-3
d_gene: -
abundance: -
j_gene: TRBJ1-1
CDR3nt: TGTGCCAGCAGCTTAATGATGAACACTGAAGCTTTCTTT
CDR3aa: CASSLMMNTEAFF

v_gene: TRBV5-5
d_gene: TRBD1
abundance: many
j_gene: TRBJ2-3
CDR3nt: TGTGCCAGCAGCTCCGGGACAGGCACAGATACGCAGTATTTT
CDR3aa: CASSSGTGTDTQYF

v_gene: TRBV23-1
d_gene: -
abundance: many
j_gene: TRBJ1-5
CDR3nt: TGCGCCAGCACAAACGAAGGCAATCAGCCCCAGCATTTT
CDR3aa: CASTNEGNQPQHF

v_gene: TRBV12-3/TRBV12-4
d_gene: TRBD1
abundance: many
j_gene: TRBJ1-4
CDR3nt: TGTGCCAGCAGCGCAAGGGGGCCGGTGGGTGAAAAACTGTTTTTT
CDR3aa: CASSARGPVGEKLFF

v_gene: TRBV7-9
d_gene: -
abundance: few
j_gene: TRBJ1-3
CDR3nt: TGTGCCAGCAGCTTATCGTCTGGGGTCGGAAACACCATATATTTT
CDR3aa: CASSLSSGVGNTIYF

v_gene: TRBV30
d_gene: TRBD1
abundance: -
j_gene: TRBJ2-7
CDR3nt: TGTGCCTGGAGTCGGGACAGGGTGGGCGAGCAGTACTTC
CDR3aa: CAWSRDRVGEQYF

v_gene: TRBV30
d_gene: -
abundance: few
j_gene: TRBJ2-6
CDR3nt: TGTGCCTGGAGTCCGGACTCTGGGGCCAACGTCCTGACTTTC
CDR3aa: CAWSPDSGANVLTF

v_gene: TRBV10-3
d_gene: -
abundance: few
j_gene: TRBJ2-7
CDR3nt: TGTGCCATCGGGAGGACAGGACCTCTTTCCTACGAGCAGTACTTC
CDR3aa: CAIGRTGPLSYEQYF

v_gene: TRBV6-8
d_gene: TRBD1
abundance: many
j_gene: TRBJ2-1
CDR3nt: TGTGCCAGCAGTACGTGGACGAGGGGGCGAAATGAGCAGTTCTTC
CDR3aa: CASSTWTRGRNEQFF

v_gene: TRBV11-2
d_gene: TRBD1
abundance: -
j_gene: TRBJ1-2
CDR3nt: TGTGCCAGCAGCTTAAGAGGGGGCGATGGCTACACCTTC
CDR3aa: CASSLRGGDGYTF

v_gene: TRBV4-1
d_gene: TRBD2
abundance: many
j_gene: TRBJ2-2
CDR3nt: TGCGCCAGCAGCCAAGGGGAGGGTGTAAGCACCGGGGAGCTGTTTTTT
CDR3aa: CASSQGEGVSTGELFF